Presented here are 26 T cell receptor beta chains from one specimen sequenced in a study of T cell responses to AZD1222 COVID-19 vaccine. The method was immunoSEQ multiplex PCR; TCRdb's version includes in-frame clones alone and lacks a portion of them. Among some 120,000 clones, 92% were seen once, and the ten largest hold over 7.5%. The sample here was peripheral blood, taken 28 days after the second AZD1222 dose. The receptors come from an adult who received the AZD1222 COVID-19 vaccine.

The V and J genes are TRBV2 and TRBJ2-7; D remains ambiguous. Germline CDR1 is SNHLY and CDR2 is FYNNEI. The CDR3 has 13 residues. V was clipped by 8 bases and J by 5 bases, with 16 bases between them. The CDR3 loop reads CASADGLFDEQYF. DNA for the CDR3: TGTGCCAGCGCTGACGGCCTCTTTGACGAGCAGTACTTC.

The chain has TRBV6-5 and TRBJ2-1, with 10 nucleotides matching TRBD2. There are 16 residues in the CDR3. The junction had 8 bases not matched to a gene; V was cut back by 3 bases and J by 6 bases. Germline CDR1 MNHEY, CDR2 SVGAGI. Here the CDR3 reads CASSYTEASGSNEQFF. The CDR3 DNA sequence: TGTGCCAGCAGTTATACAGAAGCTAGCGGGAGCAATGAGCAGTTCTTC.

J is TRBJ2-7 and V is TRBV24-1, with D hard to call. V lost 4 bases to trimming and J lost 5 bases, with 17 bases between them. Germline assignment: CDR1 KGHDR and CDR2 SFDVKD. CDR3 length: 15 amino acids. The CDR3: CATSDPGPQAHEQYF. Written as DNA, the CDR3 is TGTGCCACCAGTGACCCGGGCCCCCAAGCCCACGAGCAGTACTTC.

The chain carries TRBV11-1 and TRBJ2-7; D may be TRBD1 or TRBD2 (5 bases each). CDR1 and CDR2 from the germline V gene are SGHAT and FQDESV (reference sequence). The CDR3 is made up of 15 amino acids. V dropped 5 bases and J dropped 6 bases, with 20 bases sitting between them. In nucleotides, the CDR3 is TGTGCCAGCAGCCCTAGAGAGGGCAGGGCCGGCGAGCAGTACTTC. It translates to CASSPREGRAGEQYF.

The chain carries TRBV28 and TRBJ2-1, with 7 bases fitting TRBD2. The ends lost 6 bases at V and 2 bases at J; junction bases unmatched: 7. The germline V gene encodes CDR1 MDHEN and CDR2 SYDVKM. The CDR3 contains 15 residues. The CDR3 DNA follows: TGTGCCAGCAGCTTCCTCCGGGGGGCCTACAATGAGCAGTTCTTC. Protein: CASSFLRGAYNEQFF. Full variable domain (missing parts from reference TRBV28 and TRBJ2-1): DVKVTQSSRYLVKRTGEKVFLECVQDMDHENMFWYRQDPGLGLRLIYFSYDVKMKEKGDIPEGYSVSREKKERFSLILESASTNQTSMYLCASSFLRGAYNEQFFGPGTRLTVL.

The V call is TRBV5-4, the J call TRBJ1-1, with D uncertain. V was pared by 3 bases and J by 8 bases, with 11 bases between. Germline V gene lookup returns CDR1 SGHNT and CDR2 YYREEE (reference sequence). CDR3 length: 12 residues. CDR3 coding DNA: TGTGCCAGCAGCTATGAAGGGATGGAAGCTTTCTTT. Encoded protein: CASSYEGMEAFF.

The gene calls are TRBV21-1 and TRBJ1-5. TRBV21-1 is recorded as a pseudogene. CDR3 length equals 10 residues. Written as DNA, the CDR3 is TGTGCCATCAAGGATCAGCCCCAGCATTTT. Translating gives CAIKDQPQHF.

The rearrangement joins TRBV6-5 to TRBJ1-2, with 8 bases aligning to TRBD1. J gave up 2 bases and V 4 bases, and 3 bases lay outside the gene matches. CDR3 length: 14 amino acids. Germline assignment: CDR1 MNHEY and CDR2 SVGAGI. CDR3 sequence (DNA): TGTGCCAGCAGTTCAAGGACAGGGAACTATGGCTACACCTTC. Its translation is CASSSRTGNYGYTF.

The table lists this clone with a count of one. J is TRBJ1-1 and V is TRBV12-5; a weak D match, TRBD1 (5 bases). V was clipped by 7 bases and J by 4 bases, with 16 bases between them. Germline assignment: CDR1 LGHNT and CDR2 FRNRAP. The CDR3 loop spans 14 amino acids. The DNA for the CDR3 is TGTGCTAGTGCCCCCCCCGGGGGTGGCACTGAAGCTTTCTTT. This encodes CASAPPGGGTEAFF. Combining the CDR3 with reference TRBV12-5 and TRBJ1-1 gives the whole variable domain DARVTQTPRHKVTEMGQEVTMRCQPILGHNTVFWYRQTMMQGLELLAYFRNRAPLDDSGMPKDRFSAEMPDATLATLKIQPSEPRDSAVYFCASAPPGGGTEAFFGQGTRLTVV.

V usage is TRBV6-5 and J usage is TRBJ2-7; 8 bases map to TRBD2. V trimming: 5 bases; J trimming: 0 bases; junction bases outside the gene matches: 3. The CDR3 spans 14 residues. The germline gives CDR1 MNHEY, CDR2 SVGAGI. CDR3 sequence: CASSSSGGSYEQYF. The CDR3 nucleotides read TGTGCCAGCAGTAGCAGCGGGGGCTCCTACGAGCAGTACTTC.

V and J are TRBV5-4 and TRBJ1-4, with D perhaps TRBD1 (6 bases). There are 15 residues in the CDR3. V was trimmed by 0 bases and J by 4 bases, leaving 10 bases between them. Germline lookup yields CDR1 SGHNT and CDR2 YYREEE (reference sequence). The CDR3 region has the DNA TGTGCCAGCAGCTTGGTAGGGGGGAATAATGAAAAACTGTTTTTT. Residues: CASSLVGGNNEKLFF.

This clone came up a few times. CDR3 bases: TGTGCCAGTAGTGCCCCCTCGGGAAGTGGCAATCAGCCCCAGCATTTT. This encodes CASSAPSGSGNQPQHF. The chain carries TRBV19 and TRBJ1-5, with no clear D. Germline-derived CDR1 and CDR2 are LNHDA and SQIVND (reference sequence). The CDR3 contains 16 residues. Trimming left V 5 bases short and J 2 bases short, with 16 bases between.

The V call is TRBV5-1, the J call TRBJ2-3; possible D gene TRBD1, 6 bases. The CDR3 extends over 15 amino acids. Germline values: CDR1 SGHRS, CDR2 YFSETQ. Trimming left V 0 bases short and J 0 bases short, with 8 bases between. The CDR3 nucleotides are TGCGCCAGCAGCTTGGGACAGGCGAGCACAGATACGCAGTATTTT. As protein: CASSLGQASTDTQYF. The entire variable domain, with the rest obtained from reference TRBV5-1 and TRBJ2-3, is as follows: KAGVTQTPRYLIKTRGQQVTLSCSPISGHRSVSWYQQTPGQGLQFLFEYFSETQRNKGNFPGRFSGRQFSNSRSEMNVSTLELGDSALYLCASSLGQASTDTQYFGPGTRLTVL.

The DNA of the CDR3 is TGTGCCAGCAGCTCCGGACTCACCTACAATGAGCAGTTCTTC. It translates to CASSSGLTYNEQFF. V is TRBV7-9 and J is TRBJ2-1, with D possibly matching TRBD2 (5 bases). Trimming took off 4 bases at V and 2 bases at J, with 9 bases between the two ends. The CDR3 extends over 14 amino acids. In germline, CDR1 is SEHNR, CDR2 FQNEAQ (reference sequence).

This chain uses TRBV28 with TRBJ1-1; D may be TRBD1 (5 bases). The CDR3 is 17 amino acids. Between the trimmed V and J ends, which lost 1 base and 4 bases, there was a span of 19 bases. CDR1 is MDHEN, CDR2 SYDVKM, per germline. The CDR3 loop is CASSLSWSRGGSTEAFF. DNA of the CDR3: TGTGCCAGCAGTTTATCCTGGTCCCGCGGGGGGAGCACTGAAGCTTTCTTT.

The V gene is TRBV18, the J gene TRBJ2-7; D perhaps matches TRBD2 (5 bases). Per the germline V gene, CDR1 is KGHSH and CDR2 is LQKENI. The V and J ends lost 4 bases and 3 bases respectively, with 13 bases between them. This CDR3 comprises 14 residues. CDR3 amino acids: CASSLGPGDYEQYF. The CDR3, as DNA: TGTGCCAGCTCACTGGGTCCCGGGGACTACGAGCAGTACTTC.

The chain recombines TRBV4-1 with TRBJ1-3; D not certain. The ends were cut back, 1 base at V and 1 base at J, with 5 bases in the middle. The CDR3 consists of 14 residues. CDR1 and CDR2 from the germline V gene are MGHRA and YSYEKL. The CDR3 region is CASSQVGSGNTIYF. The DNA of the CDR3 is TGCGCCAGCAGCCAAGTCGGATCTGGAAACACCATATATTTT.

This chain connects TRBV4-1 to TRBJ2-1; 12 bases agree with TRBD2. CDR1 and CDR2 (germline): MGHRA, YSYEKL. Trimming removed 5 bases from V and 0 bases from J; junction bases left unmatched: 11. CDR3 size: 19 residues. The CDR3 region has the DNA TGCGCCAGCAGCGGGAGACTAGCGGGGGTCCTTAGCTCCTACAATGAGCAGTTCTTC. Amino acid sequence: CASSGRLAGVLSSYNEQFF.

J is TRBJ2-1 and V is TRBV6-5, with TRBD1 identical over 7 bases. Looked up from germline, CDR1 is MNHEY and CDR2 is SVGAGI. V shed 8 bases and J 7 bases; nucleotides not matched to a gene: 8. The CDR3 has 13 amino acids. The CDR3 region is CASQRTGWNEQFF. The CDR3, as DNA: TGTGCCAGCCAAAGGACAGGTTGGAATGAGCAGTTCTTC.

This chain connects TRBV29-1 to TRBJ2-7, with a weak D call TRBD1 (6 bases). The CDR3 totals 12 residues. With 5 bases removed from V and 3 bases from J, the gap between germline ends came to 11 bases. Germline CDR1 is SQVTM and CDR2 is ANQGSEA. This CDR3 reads CSVRRGYYEQYF. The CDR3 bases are TGCAGCGTTCGTAGGGGGTACTACGAGCAGTACTTC.

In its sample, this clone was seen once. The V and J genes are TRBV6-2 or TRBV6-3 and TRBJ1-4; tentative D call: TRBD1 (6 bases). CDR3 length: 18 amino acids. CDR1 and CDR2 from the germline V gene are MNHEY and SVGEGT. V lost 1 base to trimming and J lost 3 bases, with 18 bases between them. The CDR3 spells CASSYFLDRTEANEKLFF. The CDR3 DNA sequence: TGTGCCAGCAGTTACTTTTTGGACAGAACGGAGGCTAATGAAAAACTGTTTTTT.

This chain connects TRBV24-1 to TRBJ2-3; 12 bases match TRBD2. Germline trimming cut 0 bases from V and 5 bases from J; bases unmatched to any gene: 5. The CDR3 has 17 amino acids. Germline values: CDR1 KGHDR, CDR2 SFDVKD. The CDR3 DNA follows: TGTGCCACCAGTGATTTGCCACTAGCGGGAGGTAGAGATACGCAGTATTTT. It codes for CATSDLPLAGGRDTQYF.

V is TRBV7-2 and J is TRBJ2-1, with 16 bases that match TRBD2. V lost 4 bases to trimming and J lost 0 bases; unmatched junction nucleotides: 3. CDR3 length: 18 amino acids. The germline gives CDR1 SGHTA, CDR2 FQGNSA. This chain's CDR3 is CASSSGLAGGSSYNEQFF. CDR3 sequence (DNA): TGTGCCAGCAGCTCGGGACTAGCGGGGGGGAGCTCCTACAATGAGCAGTTCTTC.

In nucleotides, the CDR3 is TGTGCCAGCTCACATACAGGTTACAATCAGCCCCAGCATTTT. It encodes CASSHTGYNQPQHF. The rearrangement uses TRBV18 and TRBJ1-5, with a tentative D call TRBD1 (5 bases). Germline CDR1 KGHSH, CDR2 LQKENI. CDR3 length: 14 amino acids. Trimming pared 4 bases from V and 3 bases from J, leaving 10 bases between.

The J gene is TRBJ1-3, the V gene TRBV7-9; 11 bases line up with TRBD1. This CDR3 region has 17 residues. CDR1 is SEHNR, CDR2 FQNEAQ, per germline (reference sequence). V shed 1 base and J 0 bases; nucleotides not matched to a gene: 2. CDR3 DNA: TGTGCCAGCAGCTTAGTCGGGACAGGGGGCTCTGGAAACACCATATATTTT. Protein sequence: CASSLVGTGGSGNTIYF.

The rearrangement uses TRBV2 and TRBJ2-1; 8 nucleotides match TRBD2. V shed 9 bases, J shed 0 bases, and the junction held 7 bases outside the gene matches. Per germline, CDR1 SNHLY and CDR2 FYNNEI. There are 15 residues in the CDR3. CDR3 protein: CASRSGGSSYNEQFF. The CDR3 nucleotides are TGTGCCAGTAGATCGGGGGGGAGCTCCTACAATGAGCAGTTCTTC. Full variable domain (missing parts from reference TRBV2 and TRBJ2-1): EPEVTQTPSHQVTQMGQEVILRCVPISNHLYFYWYRQILGQKVEFLVSFYNNEISEKSEIFDDQFSVERPDGSNFTLKIRSTKLEDSAMYFCASRSGGSSYNEQFFGPGTRLTVL.